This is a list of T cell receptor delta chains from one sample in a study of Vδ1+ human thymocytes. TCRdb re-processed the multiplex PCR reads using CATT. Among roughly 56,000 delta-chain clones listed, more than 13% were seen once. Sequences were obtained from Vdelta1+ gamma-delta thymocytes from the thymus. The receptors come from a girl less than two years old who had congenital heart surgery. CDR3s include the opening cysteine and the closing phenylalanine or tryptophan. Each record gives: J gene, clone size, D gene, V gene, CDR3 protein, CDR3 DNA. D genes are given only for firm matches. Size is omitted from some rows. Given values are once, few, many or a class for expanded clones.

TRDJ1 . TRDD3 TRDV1 CALGRYWGPGGYTDKLIF TGTGCTCTTGGGCGGTACTGGGGCCCGGGAGGGTACACCGATAAACTCATCTTT
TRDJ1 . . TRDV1 CALGDAFRLGDTDKLIF TGTGCTCTTGGGGATGCCTTCCGCCTGGGGGACACCGATAAACTCATCTTT
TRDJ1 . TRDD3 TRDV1 CALGPSLRLGETYTDKLIF TGTGCTCTGGGGCCTTCCCTTCGACTGGGGGAAACGTACACCGATAAACTCATCTTT
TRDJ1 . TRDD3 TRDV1 CALGAPPTLGDIHRYTDKLIF TGTGCTCTTGGGGCTCCTCCTACGCTGGGGGATATCCACCGGTACACCGATAAACTCATCTTT
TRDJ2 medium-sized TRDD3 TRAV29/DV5 CAASSQFWYWGIRKETAQLFF TGTGCAGCAAGCTCCCAGTTCTGGTACTGGGGGATACGCAAAGAAACAGCACAACTCTTCTTT
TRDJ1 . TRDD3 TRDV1 CALGTPRDYDGAYWGYTDKLIF TGTGCTCTTGGGACCCCCCGGGACTACGACGGGGCATACTGGGGGTACACCGATAAACTCATCTTT
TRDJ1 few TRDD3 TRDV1 CALGDLVHWGIDDKLIF TGTGCTCTTGGGGACCTTGTCCACTGGGGGATCGACGATAAACTCATCTTC
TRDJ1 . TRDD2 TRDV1 CALGLPTTQSPTDKLIF TGTGCTCTTGGACTTCCTACAACCCAGTCGCCCACCGATAAACTCATCTTT
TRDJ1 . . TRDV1 CALGTLLDTDKLIF TGTGCTCTTGGGACCTTACTCGACACCGATAAACTCATCTTT
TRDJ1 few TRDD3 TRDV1 CALGVPPLFRRTGGFGLIF TGTGCTCTTGGGGTACCTCCTTTATTCCGGCGTACTGGGGGATTTGGACTCATCTTT
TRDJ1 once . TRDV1 CALGGPSLQPLIF TGTGCTCTTGGGGGTCCTTCTCTCCAGCCTCTCATCTTT
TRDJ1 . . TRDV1 CALGLPPPFLHLGDGTDKLIF TGTGCTCTTGGGCTACCCCCTCCTTTCCTACATCTGGGGGACGGCACCGATAAACTCATCTTT
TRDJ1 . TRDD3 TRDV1 CALGEGRRDLLGDTFSDKLIF TGTGCTCTTGGGGAGGGCCGGCGCGACCTGCTGGGGGATACGTTCTCCGATAAACTCATCTTT
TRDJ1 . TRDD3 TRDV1 CALGELRGLLHRHWGIRNTDKLIF TGTGCTCTTGGGGAACTCCGAGGCCTACTTCATCGACACTGGGGGATACGGAACACCGATAAACTCATCTTT
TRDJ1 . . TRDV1 CALGDWASYGLLGEPPKLIF .
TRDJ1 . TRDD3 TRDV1 CALGAELGLGDKEYTDKLIF TGTGCTCTTGGGGCAGAGTTAGGACTGGGGGATAAGGAGTACACCGATAAACTCATCTTT
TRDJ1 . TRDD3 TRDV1 CALGELSTSHTGGYYTDKLIF TGTGCTCTTGGGGAACTTTCAACGTCCCATACTGGGGGATACTACACCGATAAACTCATCTTT
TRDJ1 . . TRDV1 CALGELTPISGVYTDKLIF TGTGCTCTTGGGGAACTCACCCCTATTTCTGGAGTGTACACCGATAAACTCATCTTT
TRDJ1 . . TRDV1 CALGEHPWRNTDKLIF TGTGCTCTTGGGGAACACCCGTGGCGCAACACCGATAAACTCATCTTT
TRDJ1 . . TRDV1 CALGELIPRGPDKLIF TGTGCTCTTGGGGAACTCATCCCAAGGGGCCCCGATAAACTCATCTTT
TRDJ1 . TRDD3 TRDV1 CALGEQGLGGGIAYTDKLIF TGTGCTCTTGGGGAACAGGGGCTTGGTGGGGGGATAGCCTACACCGATAAACTCATCTTT
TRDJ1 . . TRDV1 CALGERTLPDRTGDPGPDADEYTDKLIF TGTGCTCTTGGGGAACGAACCCTTCCTGATCGTACTGGGGACCCGGGCCCCGATGCGGACGAATACACCGATAAACTCATCTTT
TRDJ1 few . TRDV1 CALGESSVDKLIF TGTGCTCTTGGGGAATCCTCTGTTGATAAACTCATCTTT
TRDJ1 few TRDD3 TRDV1 CALGSLHNGGPTDKLIF TGTGCTCTTGGGTCACTCCATAATGGGGGACCCACCGATAAACTCATCTTT
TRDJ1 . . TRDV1 CALGELSRGGDKLIF TGTGCTCTTGGGGAACTAAGCCGCGGCGGGGACAAACTCATCTTT
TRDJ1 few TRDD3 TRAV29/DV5 CAAEQPDGCWGIRRTDKLIF TGTGCCGCCGAGCAACCTGATGGGTGCTGGGGGATACGCAGAACCGATAAACTCATCTTT
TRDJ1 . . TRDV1 CALGFVRLNGERYTDKLIF TGTGCTCTTGGTTTCGTCCGCCTAAATGGGGAACGGTACACCGATAAACTCATCTTT
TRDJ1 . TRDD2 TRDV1 CALGEPFLREPGGDKLIF TGTGCTCTTGGGGAACCCTTCCTACGGGAGCCTGGTGGGGATAAACTCATCTTT
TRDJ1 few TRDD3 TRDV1 CALGEPRQTFQRTGGYRYTDKLIF TGTGCTCTTGGGGAACCTAGGCAGACCTTCCAGCGTACTGGGGGATACCGGTACACCGATAAACTCATCTTT
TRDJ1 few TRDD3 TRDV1 CALGATGAYWGNPTDKLIF TGTGCTCTTGGGGCGACTGGGGCGTACTGGGGGAACCCCACCGATAAACTCATCTTT
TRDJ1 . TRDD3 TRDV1 CALGEPIPRTGGYTDKLIF TGTGCTCTTGGGGAACCAATTCCACGTACTGGGGGATACACCGATAAACTCATCTTT
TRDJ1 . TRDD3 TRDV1 CALGEILLRSWGTPTLYTDKLIF TGTGCTCTTGGGGAGATCCTACTACGCTCCTGGGGGACACCCACCCTGTACACCGATAAACTCATCTTT
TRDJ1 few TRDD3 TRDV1 CALGARGTRRTGDHTDKLIF TGTGCTCTTGGGGCGCGGGGTACACGACGCACTGGGGACCACACCGATAAACTCATCTTT
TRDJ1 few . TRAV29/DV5 CSVLLCSKRVAPLDWGILWETDKLIF .
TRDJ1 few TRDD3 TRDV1 CALGPTLDPPGGTYTDKLIF TGTGCTCTTGGACCAACCCTAGACCCGCCTGGGGGAACGTACACCGATAAACTCATCTTT
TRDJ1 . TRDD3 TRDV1 CALGEIRGPSQLYWGHKLIF TGTGCTCTTGGGGAAATTCGGGGCCCTTCCCAGCTCTACTGGGGGCATAAACTCATCTTT
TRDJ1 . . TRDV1 CALGERGPRRYAADKLIF TGTGCTCTTGGGGAACGGGGTCCGAGGCGGTACGCGGCTGATAAACTCATCTTT
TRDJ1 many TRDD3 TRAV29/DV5 CAAIPDFLHYWGISPPSTDKLIF TGTGCAGCAATTCCCGACTTCCTTCATTACTGGGGGATAAGTCCCCCAAGCACCGATAAACTCATCTTT
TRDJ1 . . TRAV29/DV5 CAASLSPIHTDKLIF TGTGCAGCAAGCCTCTCCCCCATACACACCGATAAACTCATCTTT
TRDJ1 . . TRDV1 CALGEREKLGKMVGDKLIF TGTGCTCTTGGGGAACGTGAGAAGCTTGGTAAAATGGTTGGCGATAAACTCATCTTT
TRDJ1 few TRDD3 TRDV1 CALGENRNSGGYSPHYTDKLIF TGTGCTCTTGGGGAAAATAGGAATTCCGGGGGATACTCCCCGCATTACACCGATAAACTCATCTTT
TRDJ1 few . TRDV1 CALGYHRDWDTDKLIF TGTGCTCTTGGCTATCACAGGGACTGGGACACCGATAAACTCATCTTT
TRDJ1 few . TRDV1 CALGGPTGRYTDKLIF TGTGCTCTTGGGGGTCCTACTGGGAGGTACACCGATAAACTCATCTTT
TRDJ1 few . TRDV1 CALGDPSPTYPPYTDKLIF TGTGCTCTTGGGGACCCTTCCCCCACCTACCCCCCGTACACCGATAAACTCATCTTT
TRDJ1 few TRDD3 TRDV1 CALGPLRVPTGGYRAYTDKLIF TGTGCTCTTGGGCCCCTTCGCGTTCCCACTGGGGGATACAGGGCGTACACCGATAAACTCATCTTT